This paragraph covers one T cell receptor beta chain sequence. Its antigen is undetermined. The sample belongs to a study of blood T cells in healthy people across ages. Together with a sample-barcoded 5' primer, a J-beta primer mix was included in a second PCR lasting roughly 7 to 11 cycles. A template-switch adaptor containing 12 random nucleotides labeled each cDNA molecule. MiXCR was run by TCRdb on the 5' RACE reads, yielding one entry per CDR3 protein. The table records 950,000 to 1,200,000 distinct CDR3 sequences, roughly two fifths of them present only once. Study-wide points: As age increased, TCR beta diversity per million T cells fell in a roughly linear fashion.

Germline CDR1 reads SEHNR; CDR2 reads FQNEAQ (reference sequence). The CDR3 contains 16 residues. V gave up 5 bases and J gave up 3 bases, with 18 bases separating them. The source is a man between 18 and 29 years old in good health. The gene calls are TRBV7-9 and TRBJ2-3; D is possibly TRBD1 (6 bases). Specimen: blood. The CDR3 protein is CASSASTGAATDTQYF. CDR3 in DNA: TGTGCCAGCAGCGCATCGACAGGAGCTGCGACAGATACGCAGTATTTT.